Below, 31 T cell receptor beta chains from the same sample are listed, as sequenced in a study of blood T cells in healthy people across ages. Primers used in a second PCR of about 7 to 12 cycles were a sample-barcoded 5' primer and a J-beta primer mix. TCRdb analysed the 5' RACE reads with MiXCR anew, one entry per CDR3 protein. The table shows 540,000 or so distinct CDR3 sequences, with 25% to 30% occurring only once. Sequencing was performed on blood. The receptors here all came from a woman in her seventies in good health.

V gene TRBV6-5 combines with J gene TRBJ2-2; 7 positions match TRBD2. This CDR3 region has 17 residues. Germline CDR1 and CDR2: MNHEY and SVGAGI. Unmatched junction bases numbered 7, after V lost 0 bases and J lost 3 bases. CDR3 sequence reads: CASSYSSGGSYTGELFF. The CDR3 DNA is TGTGCCAGCAGTTACTCGTCCGGGGGGTCCTACACCGGGGAGCTGTTTTTT.

The V call is TRBV6-5, the J call TRBJ1-2, with 7 positions matching TRBD1. Germline-derived CDR1 and CDR2 are MNHEY and SVGAGI. This CDR3 is 12 amino acids long. V shed 5 bases and J 7 bases; nucleotides not matched to a gene: 4. The CDR3 coding sequence is TGTGCCAGCAGTGACAGGGTTGCTGGCTACACCTTC. Its protein product is CASSDRVAGYTF.

The J gene is TRBJ2-5, the V gene TRBV20-1, with D possibly being TRBD2 (6 bases). The closer fit of TRBJ2-1 to the DNA end suggests the J call may be wrong. The CDR3 covers 12 residues. The germline V gene encodes CDR1 DFQATT and CDR2 SNEGSKA (reference sequence). The CDR3 DNA sequence: TGCAGTGCGTCGGGACTTAGGAGGGAGCAGTTCTTC. Translating it yields CSASGLRREQFF.

This clonotype was detected only a few times. The gene calls are TRBV4-2 and TRBJ1-3; 7 bases line up with TRBD1. The V segment lost 4 bases and the J segment 3 bases; nucleotides outside the gene matches: 15. The CDR3 extends over 18 amino acids. Germline loops: CDR1 LGHNA, CDR2 YNFKEQ. The CDR3 loop is CASSLRARGDVDGNTIYF. CDR3 sequence (DNA): TGTGCCAGCAGCCTGAGGGCCAGGGGGGACGTAGATGGAAACACCATATATTTT.

This clonotype came up many times. The chain combines TRBV29-1 with TRBJ2-7; D is unclear. Looked up from germline, CDR1 is SQVTM and CDR2 is ANQGSEA. The CDR3 length is 11 residues. V shed 5 bases and J shed 6 bases, with 11 bases lying between them. CDR3 residues: CSVRSSGEQYF. The CDR3 DNA reads as TGCAGCGTTAGAAGTTCGGGCGAGCAGTACTTC.

This clonotype was observed a handful of times. The chain has TRBV15 and TRBJ2-7, with 9 nucleotides matching TRBD1. Germline CDR1 LNHNV, CDR2 YYDKDF (reference sequence). The CDR3 extends over 16 amino acids. V dropped 3 bases and J dropped 3; count of bases not matched to a gene: 9. CDR3 DNA: TGTGCCACCAGCAGTGAAGCCGGGACAGGGTACTACGAGCAGTACTTC. Translated: CATSSEAGTGYYEQYF.

This clonotype was counted a few times. In DNA, the CDR3 is TGTGCCAGCTCACCGTCCGGGGAAGGGAACACCATATATTTT. Translating gives CASSPSGEGNTIYF. The chain employs TRBV18 and TRBJ1-3; D gene uncertain. V lost 3 bases, J lost 7 bases, and 13 bases lay in between. The CDR3 has 14 amino acids. Germline CDR1 is KGHSH and CDR2 is LQKENI.

The rearrangement links TRBV15 to TRBJ1-2; D gene ambiguous. This CDR3 region has 14 residues. Trimming left V 0 bases short and J 4 bases short, with 9 bases between. The germline gives CDR1 LNHNV, CDR2 YYDKDF (reference sequence). The chain's CDR3 is CATSRDRGFYGYTF. As DNA, the CDR3 is TGTGCCACCAGCAGAGATCGAGGGTTCTATGGCTACACCTTC.

The chain has TRBV2 and TRBJ2-3, with D uncertain. The CDR3 is 11 residues long. In germline, CDR1 is SNHLY, CDR2 FYNNEI. The CDR3 DNA reads as TGTGGGGTTTTCGGGACAGATACGCAGTATTTT. It yields the protein CGVFGTDTQYF.

This clonotype was counted only a few times. The CDR3 DNA reads TGCAGTGCTAGTTTGCGGGACAAGAGGCTATATGGCTACACCTTC. Its protein product is CSASLRDKRLYGYTF. The J gene is TRBJ1-2, the V gene TRBV20-1; TRBD1 might be the D (6 bases). The germline gives CDR1 DFQATT, CDR2 SNEGSKA (reference sequence). CDR3 length: 15 residues. The V end was cut by 3 bases, the J end by 5 bases, with 19 bases between.

This chain uses TRBV20-1 with TRBJ1-1; D perhaps matches TRBD1 (6 bases). Per germline, CDR1 DFQATT and CDR2 SNEGSKA (reference sequence). This CDR3 is 12 amino acids long. Deletions cut 5 bases from V and 3 bases from J, with 10 bases between. The CDR3 loop reads CSAQRQDTEAFF. CDR3 nucleotides: TGCAGTGCTCAGAGACAGGACACTGAAGCTTTCTTT.

In this sample, this clonotype turned up a few times. This chain joins TRBV20-1 and TRBJ2-5; D may be TRBD2 (7 bases). Trimming stripped 3 bases from V and 3 bases from J, with 26 bases between. Germline-derived CDR1 and CDR2 are DFQATT and SNEGSKA (reference sequence). This CDR3 has 18 residues. DNA of the CDR3: TGCAGTGCTAGTCTTATAGCGGTGGCGGGGGCCCAAAAAGAGACCCAGTACTTC. Amino acid sequence: CSASLIAVAGAQKETQYF.

The table lists this clonotype with a few counts. The chain uses TRBV5-1 and TRBJ1-1, with a tentative D call TRBD1 (6 bases). The V and J ends lost 4 bases and 3 bases respectively, with 31 bases between them. The CDR3 covers 20 residues. In germline, CDR1 is SGHRS, CDR2 YFSETQ. The chain's CDR3 is CASSPYYSGGSTSGDTEAFF. Written as DNA, the CDR3 is TGCGCCAGCAGCCCGTACTATTCCGGGGGCTCCACTTCGGGGGACACTGAAGCTTTCTTT. Supplemented by reference TRBV5-1 and TRBJ1-1, the full variable domain reads KAGVTQTPRYLIKTRGQQVTLSCSPISGHRSVSWYQQTPGQGLQFLFEYFSETQRNKGNFPGRFSGRQFSNSRSEMNVSTLELGDSALYLCASSPYYSGGSTSGDTEAFFGQGTRLTVV.

The V call is TRBV5-1, the J call TRBJ1-1, with 7 bases aligning to TRBD1. Germline CDR1 reads SGHRS; CDR2 reads YFSETQ. V trimming: 4 bases; J trimming: 7 bases; junction bases outside the gene matches: 10. The CDR3 extends over 14 amino acids. CDR3 in DNA: TGCGCCAGCAGCAGAGACCGGGACAGTAGTGAAGCTTTCTTT. This translates into CASSRDRDSSEAFF.

This clonotype was detected many times. This sequence joins TRBV18 and TRBJ2-5; D not certain. Germline CDR1 KGHSH, CDR2 LQKENI. The CDR3 spans 13 residues. The V end lost 4 bases, the J end lost 6 bases, and 12 bases lay between the germline ends. The CDR3 nucleotides read TGTGCCAGCTCACAAGCCTTGACGCAGACCCAGTACTTC. Amino acids: CASSQALTQTQYF.

This clonotype was found once. V is TRBV20-1 and J is TRBJ1-2; D is unclear. The CDR3 spans 15 residues. Trimming stripped 0 bases from V and 10 bases from J, with 21 bases between. Germline CDR1 reads DFQATT; CDR2 reads SNEGSKA (reference sequence). In DNA, the CDR3 is TGCAGTGCTAGAGATGGGGTACAGTCGTCACGCCTCTACACCTTC. It encodes CSARDGVQSSRLYTF.

The genes are TRBV6-5 and TRBJ1-4; perhaps TRBD1 as D (5 bases). Trimming removed 2 bases from V and 5 bases from J, with 15 bases in between. Germline CDR1 is MNHEY and CDR2 is SVGAGI. The CDR3 length is 16 residues. The chain's CDR3 is CASSYATGTPNEKLFF. Written as DNA, the CDR3 is TGTGCCAGCAGTTACGCCACCGGGACTCCGAATGAAAAACTGTTTTTT.

The V and J genes are TRBV15 and TRBJ2-3; 7 nucleotides line up with TRBD1. The J segment lost 3 bases and the V segment lost 0 bases, leaving 6 bases of the junction unmatched. The CDR3 is made up of 16 amino acids. Germline V CDR1 and CDR2: LNHNV, YYDKDF (reference sequence). CDR3 in amino acids: CATSRERGRGTDTQYF. The CDR3 nucleotides are TGTGCCACCAGCAGAGAAAGGGGGCGAGGTACAGATACGCAGTATTTT.

The rearrangement uses TRBV9 and TRBJ1-1; a possible D gene is TRBD1 (5 bases). CDR3 length: 15 amino acids. Germline V CDR1 and CDR2: SGDLS, YYNGEE. With 0 bases removed from V and 1 base from J, the gap between germline ends came to 10 bases. This chain's CDR3 is CASSVGLGTNTEAFF. DNA of the CDR3: TGTGCCAGCAGCGTAGGGTTGGGGACGAACACTGAAGCTTTCTTT.

This clonotype was found a few times. A much larger clone is a single base away; this may be a read error. V and J are TRBV7-2 and TRBJ1-4, with TRBD1 identical over 10 bases. V shed 8 bases and J 7 bases; nucleotides not matched to a gene: 4. Germline-derived CDR1 and CDR2 are SGHTA and FQGNSA. There are 13 residues in the CDR3. The CDR3 reads CASGRDRGEKLFF. The DNA for the CDR3 is TGTGCCAGCGGCCGGGACAGGGGTGAAAAACTGTTTTTT.

This clonotype was seen a few times. The chain has TRBV4-1 and TRBJ2-7; maybe TRBD1 (5 bases). V lost 0 bases and J 2 bases, leaving 17 bases between the germline ends. This CDR3 contains 17 residues. Germline V gene lookup returns CDR1 MGHRA and CDR2 YSYEKL. This chain's CDR3 is CASSQDRVGQAPYEQYF. The CDR3 DNA reads TGCGCCAGCAGCCAAGATCGCGTGGGGCAGGCTCCCTACGAGCAGTACTTC.

Concerning this clonotype: The junction departs from germline at one end; a sequencing error may be responsible. CDR3 sequence (DNA): TGCAGTGCTACAGGGGGGGAGACCCAGCACTTC. Its translation is CSATGGETQHF. This rearrangement joins TRBV20-1 to TRBJ2-5; possibly TRBD1 or TRBD2 for D (7 bases each). The germline V gene has CDR1 DFQATT and CDR2 SNEGSKA (reference sequence). The CDR3 sequence is 11 residues long.

The chain joins TRBV9 to TRBJ2-1; 8 nucleotides align to TRBD1. CDR3 length: 14 amino acids. The V and J ends lost 6 bases and 5 bases, in that order; junction bases with no gene match: 7. Looked up from germline, CDR1 is SGDLS and CDR2 is YYNGEE. This CDR3 reads CASTRTGIHNEQFF. CDR3 DNA: TGTGCCAGCACCCGGACAGGGATCCACAATGAGCAGTTCTTC.

This chain connects TRBV7-2 to TRBJ1-4; 7 bases are shared with TRBD1. Germline CDR1 SGHTA, CDR2 FQGNSA. The CDR3 extends over 14 amino acids. The trim removed 4 bases at V and 8 bases at J, leaving 7 bases unmatched. CDR3 sequence reads: CASSSRQGQEKLFF. CDR3 nucleotide sequence: TGTGCCAGCAGCTCTCGACAGGGCCAGGAAAAACTGTTTTTT. Together with reference TRBV7-2 and TRBJ1-4, the CDR3 gives the full variable domain: GAGVSQSPSNKVTEKGKDVELRCDPISGHTALYWYRQSLGQGLEFLIYFQGNSAPDKSGLPSDRFSAERTGGSVSTLTIQRTQQEDSAVYLCASSSRQGQEKLFFGSGTQLSVL.

The V and J genes are TRBV3-1 and TRBJ2-2, with D possibly matching TRBD2 (5 bases). V lost 3 bases to trimming and J lost 0 bases, with 8 bases between them. CDR1 and CDR2 (germline): LGHDT, YNNKEL (reference sequence). The length of the CDR3 is 15 residues. In DNA, the CDR3 is TGTGCCAGCAGCCATAGGGAGTCGAACACCGGGGAGCTGTTTTTT. It is translated as CASSHRESNTGELFF.

This clonotype was seen more than once but under ten times. The chain carries TRBV4-1 and TRBJ1-4; D unresolved. The CDR3 extends over 14 amino acids. Per the germline V gene, CDR1 is MGHRA and CDR2 is YSYEKL. Trimming cost V 0 bases and J 8 bases, with 10 bases left between them. This CDR3 is CASSQERAREKLFF. CDR3 coding DNA: TGCGCCAGCAGCCAAGAAAGGGCTCGGGAAAAACTGTTTTTT.

In its sample, this clonotype was seen a few times. Here the CDR3 omits its conserved ending phenylalanine or tryptophan, so a read error is the likely source. The J gene is TRBJ2-5, the V gene TRBV10-3, with D unclear. The germline CDR1 and CDR2 sequences are ENHRY and SYGVKD. The CDR3 is 11 residues long. Trimming removed 6 bases from V and 3 bases from J, with 5 bases in between. CDR3 residues: CAIRAEETQYL. In DNA, the CDR3 is TGTGCCATCAGGGCTGAAGAGACCCAGTACCTC.

The V call is TRBV2, the J call TRBJ2-7; 13 bases map to TRBD2. CDR3 length: 15 residues. Germline loops: CDR1 SNHLY, CDR2 FYNNEI. The trim removed 3 bases at V and 5 bases at J, leaving 4 bases unmatched. The CDR3 here is CASSDGTSGINEQYF. CDR3 DNA: TGTGCCAGCAGTGACGGGACTAGCGGGATAAACGAGCAGTACTTC.

The chain recombines TRBV7-2 with TRBJ2-4; 12 bases align to TRBD2. V gave up 5 bases and J gave up 6 bases; unmatched junction bases: 8. Germline CDR1 SGHTA, CDR2 FQGNSA. The length of the CDR3 is 16 residues. CDR3 loop: CASSGSSGGAANIQYF. Written as DNA, the CDR3 is TGTGCCAGCAGCGGATCTAGCGGGGGGGCCGCAAACATTCAGTACTTC.

This clonotype has a handful of counts. The CDR3 nucleotides read TGTGCCAGCAGCTTACACGGCTCTTCGACAGATACGCAGTATTTT. Amino acids: CASSLHGSSTDTQYF. This chain joins TRBV7-2 and TRBJ2-3; D remains unclear. Trimming removed 2 bases from V and 3 bases from J, with 12 bases in between. The CDR3 extends over 15 amino acids. Germline CDR1 and CDR2: SGHTA and FQGNSA. The full variable domain, in which reference TRBV7-2 and TRBJ2-3 provide the parts outside the CDR3, is GAGVSQSPSNKVTEKGKDVELRCDPISGHTALYWYRQSLGQGLEFLIYFQGNSAPDKSGLPSDRFSAERTGGSVSTLTIQRTQQEDSAVYLCASSLHGSSTDTQYFGPGTRLTVL.

The chain links TRBV6-2 or TRBV6-3 to TRBJ2-1, with 8 positions matching TRBD1. The DNA end favors TRBJ2-7, so the J call may be wrong. Germline assignment: CDR1 MNHEY and CDR2 SVGEGT. This CDR3 has 15 residues. The CDR3 protein is CASSTKPGQDYEQYF. Here the CDR3 DNA reads TGTGCCAGCAGTACAAAACCGGGACAGGACTACGAGCAGTACTTC.